This T cell receptor beta chain stems from a study of blood T cells in healthy people across ages. Then a second PCR, running roughly 7 to 12 cycles, was carried out with a sample-barcoded 5' primer and a J-beta primer mix. A single record per CDR3 protein comes from TCRdb applying MiXCR to the 5' RACE reads. The table lists around 1.5 million distinct CDR3 sequences, roughly 64% of them singletons, with more than 6% in the top ten. The V segment lost 5 bases and the J segment 4 bases; nucleotides outside the gene matches: 9. CDR3 length equals 15 residues. Per the germline V gene, CDR1 is SGHAT and CDR2 is FQNNGV.

The sequence was collected from a man between 18 and 35 years old in good health. Specimen: blood. J is TRBJ2-3 and V is TRBV11-2, with 7 bases that match TRBD2. CDR3 sequence reads: CASSRLALGPDTQYF. The CDR3 region has the DNA TGTGCCAGCAGCAGACTAGCACTAGGCCCAGATACGCAGTATTTT.